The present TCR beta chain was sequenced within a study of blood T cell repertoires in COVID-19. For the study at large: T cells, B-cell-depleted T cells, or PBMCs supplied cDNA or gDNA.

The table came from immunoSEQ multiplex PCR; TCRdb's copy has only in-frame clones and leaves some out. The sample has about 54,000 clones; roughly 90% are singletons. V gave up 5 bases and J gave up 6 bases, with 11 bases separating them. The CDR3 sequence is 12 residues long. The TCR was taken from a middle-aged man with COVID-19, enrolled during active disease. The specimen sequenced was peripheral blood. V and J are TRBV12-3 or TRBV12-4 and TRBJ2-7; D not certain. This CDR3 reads CASSLIVGEQYF. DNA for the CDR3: TGTGCCAGCAGTCTCATAGTCGGCGAGCAGTACTTC.